These 6 T cell receptor beta chains came from one sample sequenced in a study of cytomegalovirus exposure and HLA in healthy donors. PCR used 60 Vbeta primers and 13 Jbeta primers. Generated by immunoSEQ multiplex PCR, the TCRdb table keeps only in-frame clones and is missing some. There are 110,000 or so clones in the sample; approximately 84% occur only once, and roughly 5% lies in the top ten. Sequenced input: PBMCs. Receptor source: a male donor in good health and CMV-seronegative.

This clone came up a few times. This sequence joins TRBV7-9 and TRBJ2-2, with TRBD1 as a possible D gene (5 bases). CDR1 is SEHNR and CDR2 is FQNEAQ in the germline V gene (reference sequence). The ends were cut back, 5 bases at V and 3 bases at J, with 19 bases in the middle. The CDR3 is 17 residues long. CDR3 sequence (DNA): TGTGCCAGCAGCCAACCTCGCGCAGGGTGGGACACCGGGGAGCTGTTTTTT. Translating gives CASSQPRAGWDTGELFF.

V and J are TRBV18 and TRBJ2-3; perhaps TRBD1 as D (5 bases). The germline V and J ends were trimmed by 2 bases and 6 bases, with 9 bases remaining between them. The CDR3 is 13 residues long. Germline CDR1 KGHSH, CDR2 LQKENI. The CDR3, as DNA: TGTGCCAGCTCACCAGGCCCAGGGGATACGCAGTATTTT. Amino acids: CASSPGPGDTQYF.

In this sample, this clone turned up a few times. J is TRBJ2-7 and V is TRBV4-3; possible D gene TRBD2, 5 bases. The germline CDR1 and CDR2 sequences are LGHNA and YSLEER. The CDR3 is made up of 17 amino acids. Trimming removed 3 bases at V and 4 bases at J, with 22 bases between. The CDR3, as DNA: TGCGCCAGCAGCCAGGTCCGACAAAGTCTAGCTAATTACGAGCAGTACTTC. Translation: CASSQVRQSLANYEQYF.

V usage is TRBV4-3 and J usage is TRBJ2-4; tentatively, D is TRBD2 (5 bases). Deletions cut 4 bases from V and 4 bases from J, with 14 bases between. CDR3 length equals 15 residues. Looked up from germline, CDR1 is LGHNA and CDR2 is YSLEER. The CDR3 region is CASSLERTEKNIQYF. CDR3 DNA: TGCGCCAGCAGCCTGGAGCGGACGGAAAAAAACATTCAGTACTTC.

The V gene is TRBV9, the J gene TRBJ2-4; tentative D call: TRBD2 (6 bases). V dropped 0 bases and J dropped 7 bases, with 14 bases sitting between them. The CDR3 has 15 residues. In germline, CDR1 is SGDLS, CDR2 YYNGEE. The CDR3: CASSVGGGNGNIQYF. The CDR3, as DNA: TGTGCCAGCAGCGTAGGGGGAGGAAACGGGAACATTCAGTACTTC.

On this clone: This same CDR3 is encoded by further DNA sequences in the sample. The chain recombines TRBV9 with TRBJ1-4; 10 nucleotides match TRBD1. Unmatched junction bases numbered 2, after V lost 2 bases and J lost 7 bases. CDR3 length: 14 amino acids. CDR1 is SGDLS, CDR2 YYNGEE, per germline. The DNA of the CDR3 is TGTGCCAGCAGCGTGGACAGGGGGAGTGAAAAACTGTTTTTT. Protein product: CASSVDRGSEKLFF.